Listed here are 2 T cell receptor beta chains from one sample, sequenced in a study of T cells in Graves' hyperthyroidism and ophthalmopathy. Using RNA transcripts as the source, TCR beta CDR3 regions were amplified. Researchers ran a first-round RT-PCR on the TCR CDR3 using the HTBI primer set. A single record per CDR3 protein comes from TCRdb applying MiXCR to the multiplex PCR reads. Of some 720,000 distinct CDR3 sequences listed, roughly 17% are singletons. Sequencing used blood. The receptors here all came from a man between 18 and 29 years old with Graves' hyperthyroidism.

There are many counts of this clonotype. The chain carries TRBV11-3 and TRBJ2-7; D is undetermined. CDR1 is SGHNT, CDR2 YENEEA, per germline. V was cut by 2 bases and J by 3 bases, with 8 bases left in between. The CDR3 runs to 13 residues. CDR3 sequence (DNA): TGTGCCAGCAGCTTAACTTATTACTACGAGCAGTACTTC. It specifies CASSLTYYYEQYF.

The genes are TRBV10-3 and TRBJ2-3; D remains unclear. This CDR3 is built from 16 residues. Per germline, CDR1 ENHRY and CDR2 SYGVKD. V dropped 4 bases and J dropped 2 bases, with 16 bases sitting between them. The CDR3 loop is CAISGATQALTDTQYF. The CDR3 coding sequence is TGTGCCATCAGTGGAGCGACGCAGGCCCTCACAGATACGCAGTATTTT.